This record concerns one T cell receptor beta chain sequence. The antigen is unknown. The record originates from a study of brain T cells in children with intractable seizures. The sequenced cases were selected for having the highest brain T cell transcript signatures. Patients received at least one anti-epileptic drug before surgery. This CDR3 is 16 amino acids long. V shed 3 bases, J shed 4 bases, and the junction held 8 bases outside the gene matches. The germline CDR1 and CDR2 sequences are MNHEY and SMNVEV (reference sequence). Measured with immunoSEQ multiplex PCR; TCRdb has only the in-frame clones, and not every one. The sample includes 95,000 to 120,000 clones, under 95% of them seen just once. Study-wide findings and caveats: Only CDR3 sequence similarity suggested viral specificity, without known HCMV serostatus.

Here the sequenced sample was peripheral blood, taken at surgery. The source is a boy under three years old with hemimegalencephaly and intractable seizures. V usage is TRBV27 and J usage is TRBJ2-5, with 10 positions matching TRBD2. The CDR3 loop reads CASSLGLAGEGETQYF. The CDR3 coding sequence is TGTGCCAGCAGTTTGGGCCTAGCGGGAGAAGGAGAGACCCAGTACTTC.